The 15 T cell receptor beta chains given below trace back to one sample, sequenced in a study of T cells in localized non-small cell lung cancer (TCRdb year 2020). Libraries were prepared through the immunoSEQ multiplex PCR assay. TCRdb took this table from immuneACCESS and kept in-frame rearrangements with V and J called. Such tables lack part of the clones; where checked against another copy, unresolved V genes explain under half of the gap, and the rest is unexplained. Across this sample there are 130,000 or so clones, with 80% to 90% seen only once. The ten most abundant clones make up approximately 1.7% of the sample. The sample consisted of peripheral blood, taken before any cancer treatment. These receptors were collected from a female donor older than 55 with stage I lung adenocarcinoma.

The chain has TRBV28 and TRBJ2-3; D possibly corresponds to TRBD1 (5 bases). V lost 5 bases, J lost 6 bases, and 12 bases lay in between. Germline assignment: CDR1 MDHEN and CDR2 SYDVKM. The CDR3 consists of 13 residues. The DNA of the CDR3 is TGTGCCAGCAGTACCCCCAGGGTGGATACGCAGTATTTT. Amino acid sequence: CASSTPRVDTQYF.

The chain has TRBV28 and TRBJ2-2; D is possibly TRBD1 (5 bases). CDR1 and CDR2 (germline): MDHEN, SYDVKM. The V and J ends lost 6 bases and 4 bases respectively, with 12 bases between them. The CDR3 extends over 14 amino acids. The CDR3 loop reads CASRLTGVTGELFF. The CDR3 coding sequence is TGTGCCAGCAGGCTTACAGGAGTCACCGGGGAGCTGTTTTTT.

V gene TRBV5-1 combines with J gene TRBJ2-1, with 8 bases lining up with TRBD1. CDR1 SGHRS and CDR2 YFSETQ come from the germline V gene. The CDR3 is made up of 13 amino acids. V shed 8 bases, J shed 1 base, and the junction held 2 bases outside the gene matches. The CDR3 region is CASGQGSYNEQFF. CDR3 coding DNA: TGCGCCAGTGGACAGGGTTCCTACAATGAGCAGTTCTTC.

The V and J genes are TRBV29-1 and TRBJ1-3; D is unresolved. Trimming left V 3 bases short and J 0 bases short, with 15 bases between. The CDR3 covers 16 residues. The V gene's germline CDR1 is SQVTM and CDR2 ANQGSEA. The CDR3 is CSVEVSEANSGNTIYF. The CDR3 DNA follows: TGCAGCGTTGAGGTCAGTGAAGCTAACTCTGGAAACACCATATATTTT.

The genes are TRBV5-1 and TRBJ2-3, with D possibly matching TRBD1 (5 bases). The length of the CDR3 is 15 residues. Per germline, CDR1 SGHRS and CDR2 YFSETQ. V dropped 5 bases and J dropped 0 bases, with 13 bases sitting between them. The CDR3 DNA reads TGCGCCAGCAGGGGTCGGACAACTAGCACAGATACGCAGTATTTT. Encoded protein: CASRGRTTSTDTQYF.

This chain uses TRBV28 with TRBJ1-1; 9 bases align to TRBD1. Trimming at V came to 2 bases and at J to 3 bases, leaving 7 bases not matched to a gene. CDR3 length equals 16 residues. Germline values: CDR1 MDHEN, CDR2 SYDVKM. The CDR3, as DNA: TGTGCCAGCAGTTTAAGGGGTACAGGGGGCTACACTGAAGCTTTCTTT. As protein: CASSLRGTGGYTEAFF.

V gene TRBV5-1 combines with J gene TRBJ2-3, with D perhaps given as TRBD1 or TRBD2 (5 bases each). The germline V gene encodes CDR1 SGHRS and CDR2 YFSETQ. Trimming pared 3 bases from V and 5 bases from J, leaving 19 bases between. This CDR3 region has 16 residues. The CDR3 DNA sequence: TGCGCCAGCAGCTCCGGGACCCTTCTGGGCTTAGATACGCAGTATTTT. It is translated as CASSSGTLLGLDTQYF.

This chain uses TRBV6-5 with TRBJ1-2, with D perhaps TRBD1 (5 bases). Trimming left V 0 bases short and J 7 bases short, with 12 bases between. CDR3 length equals 14 residues. Per germline, CDR1 MNHEY and CDR2 SVGAGI. The CDR3 spells CASSYSARGSGYTF. DNA of the CDR3: TGTGCCAGCAGTTACTCCGCCCGGGGCAGTGGCTACACCTTC.

The chain has TRBV19 and TRBJ2-4, with TRBD1 identical over 9 bases. The CDR3 is 13 amino acids. V dropped 3 bases and J dropped 12; count of bases not matched to a gene: 6. Germline-derived CDR1 and CDR2 are LNHDA and SQIVND (reference sequence). CDR3 region: CASSIGGQGSQYF. DNA of the CDR3: TGTGCCAGTAGTATTGGGGGACAGGGCTCTCAGTACTTC.

The chain recombines TRBV30 with TRBJ1-3, with 7 bases lining up with TRBD1. Germline assignment: CDR1 GTSNPN and CDR2 SVGIG (reference sequence). The CDR3 spans 16 residues. J lost 5 bases, V lost 2 bases, and 12 bases had no gene match. Here the CDR3 reads CAWSRTYRGGRNTIYF. Written as DNA, the CDR3 is TGTGCCTGGAGTCGAACCTACAGGGGCGGAAGAAACACCATATATTTT.

The V call is TRBV25-1, the J call TRBJ1-4, with D unresolved. Germline V gene data show CDR1 as MGHDK and CDR2 as SYGVNS. Deletions cut 3 bases from V and 7 bases from J, with 15 bases between. The CDR3 sequence is 15 residues long. The DNA of the CDR3 is TGTGCCAGCAGTGATCCGGGCCCCTCGGGTGAAAAACTGTTTTTT. It yields the protein CASSDPGPSGEKLFF.

The V call is TRBV7-8, the J call TRBJ1-1; maybe TRBD1 (6 bases). The CDR3 is made up of 14 amino acids. Trimming took off 4 bases at V and 4 bases at J, with 13 bases between the two ends. Germline V gene lookup returns CDR1 SGHVS and CDR2 FQNEAQ. The CDR3 DNA is TGTGCCAGCAGCTCGGACGACAGGAGCACTGAAGCTTTCTTT. Encoded protein: CASSSDDRSTEAFF.

About this clone itself: Additional DNA sequences in this sample encode the identical CDR3. V usage is TRBV20-1 and J usage is TRBJ2-7; D is unresolved. Trimming left V 2 bases short and J 4 bases short, with 6 bases between. The CDR3 covers 11 residues. Germline V gives CDR1 DFQATT, CDR2 SNEGSKA (reference sequence). The CDR3 sequence: CSARRTYEQYF. The CDR3 DNA is TGCAGTGCTAGACGAACTTACGAGCAGTACTTC.

The rearrangement links TRBV27 to TRBJ2-5; D is tentatively TRBD1 or TRBD2 (5 bases each). V lost 3 bases, J lost 3 bases, and 38 bases lay in between. This CDR3 comprises 23 residues. Germline V CDR1 and CDR2: MNHEY, SMNVEV (reference sequence). The CDR3 protein is CASSFRPRRSSNPFVRGEETQYF. As DNA, the CDR3 is TGTGCCAGCAGTTTCCGACCCAGGAGGAGTTCCAACCCCTTTGTTCGGGGCGAAGAGACCCAGTACTTC.

V gene TRBV2 combines with J gene TRBJ2-2, with D possibly matching TRBD2 (7 bases). This CDR3 is built from 15 residues. Germline V gives CDR1 SNHLY, CDR2 FYNNEI. The V gene lost 4 bases and the J gene lost 1 base, with 10 bases spanning the gap. The CDR3 loop reads CASSAGGRNTGELFF. The CDR3 DNA sequence: TGTGCCAGCAGTGCGGGGGGCCGGAACACCGGGGAGCTGTTTTTT.